These T cell receptor beta chains were read from a single sample in a study of graft-versus-host responses after intestinal transplantation. Generated by immunoSEQ multiplex PCR, the TCRdb table keeps only in-frame clones and is missing some. The sample yields fewer than 95,000 clones, about 94% seen once. No antigen has been assigned to these receptors. The material sequenced was unstimulated CD4+ T cells sorted from spleen or lymph node cells, taken before transplant. Receptors originate from a human donor who was the organ donor for an intestinal transplant. Each CDR3 is given with its conserved first and last residue. Fields, in order: J gene, D gene, V gene, clone size, CDR3 DNA, CDR3 protein. The D gene is left open where the match is weak. Size is stated for part of the rows, as once, few or many counts, or as a class when the clone is expanded.

TRBJ2-7 TRBD1 TRBV6-1 - TGTGCCAGCAGTGACAGGGGGCCTAACTACGAGCAGTACTTC CASSDRGPNYEQYF
TRBJ2-7 - TRBV5-1 - TGCGCCAGCATGATCTGTAAAAGCTCCTACGAGCAGTACTTC CASMICKSSYEQYF
TRBJ1-1 - TRBV11-3 few TGTGCCAGCAGCGAAAACCAGAACACTGAAGCTTTCTTT CASSENQNTEAFF
TRBJ2-1 TRBD2 TRBV9 - TGTGCCAGCACCAAAACTAGCGGGGGGGCTAGAGGTGAGCAGTTCTTC CASTKTSGGARGEQFF
TRBJ1-2 - TRBV18 - TGTGCCAGCTCACCACCCGCCGGAGTCTATGGCTACACCTTC CASSPPAGVYGYTF
TRBJ1-1 - TRBV20-1 - TGCAGTGCTAGGACGGTATTAGGAGCTTTCTTT CSARTVLGAFF
TRBJ2-3 TRBD2 TRBV5-1 - TGCGCCAGCAGCTTGGATTTTTCTAGCGGGGGTTCAAGTACGCAGTATTTT CASSLDFSSGGSSTQYF
TRBJ1-6 - TRBV7-3 - TGTGCCAGCAGCTTATTATCAGGGGATGGATCACCCCTCCACTTT CASSLLSGDGSPLHF
TRBJ2-7 TRBD1 TRBV5-1 - TGCGCCAGCAGCTTGGCCTTTCGACAGGGCTCAACCTACGAGCAGTACTTC CASSLAFRQGSTYEQYF
TRBJ2-5 TRBD2 TRBV11-3 - TGTGCCAGCAGCGGGAGACTAGCGGGACCCACGGAGACCCAGTACTTC CASSGRLAGPTETQYF
TRBJ1-5 - TRBV5-6 - TGTGCCAGCAGCTTGTATGGGGAGGATCAGCCCCAGCATTTT CASSLYGEDQPQHF
TRBJ2-1 - TRBV6-5 - TGTGCCAGCACCGACAGTGTCGCCCAAAAGCAGTTCTTC CASTDSVAQKQFF
TRBJ1-2 - TRBV7-9 - TGTGCCAGCACCTTGGGAGGACCCTATGGCTACACCTTC CASTLGGPYGYTF
TRBJ1-1 - TRBV19 - TGTGCCAGTAGTATAGATTTCGGGGGCACTGAAGCTTTCTTT CASSIDFGGTEAFF
TRBJ2-4 TRBD2 TRBV12-5 - TGTGCTAGTGGTACCTTTGGGGGACTAAAAAACATTCAGTACTTC CASGTFGGLKNIQYF
TRBJ1-2 TRBD1 TRBV5-6 - TGTGCCAGCAGCCCGGGACAGGGAAACTATGGCTACACCTTC CASSPGQGNYGYTF
TRBJ1-2 - TRBV4-2 once TGTGCCAGCAGCCAAGATGCTATGGGCGTCAATGGTGGCTACACCTTC CASSQDAMGVNGGYTF
TRBJ2-5 TRBD1 TRBV28 - TGTGCCAGCCGGGACAGGAGTTTTGGGGTACAAGAAGAGACCCAGTACTTC CASRDRSFGVQEETQYF
TRBJ1-1 TRBD1 TRBV6-5 - TGTGCCAGCACCCAGGGGGGATCCATGAACACTGAAGCTTTCTTT CASTQGGSMNTEAFF
TRBJ1-1 - TRBV6-4 - TGTGCCAGCAGTGACGAGTTGAACACTGAAGCTTTCTTT CASSDELNTEAFF
TRBJ1-2 - TRBV28 - TGTGCCAGCAGTGACACCGGGGGGCGAATCTATGGCTACACCTTC CASSDTGGRIYGYTF
TRBJ1-1 - TRBV14 once TGTGCCAGCAGCCAAGCGAGGTACACTGAAGCTTTCTTT CASSQARYTEAFF
TRBJ2-1 - TRBV7-3 - TGTGCCAGCAGCGTCCAGGGGGGCAGTGAGCAGTTCTTC CASSVQGGSEQFF
TRBJ1-4 - TRBV10-1 - TGCGCCAGCAGTGAGACGGGCCAGAATGAAAAACTGTTTTTT CASSETGQNEKLFF
TRBJ2-5 - TRBV11-3 - TGTGCCAGCAGCGCAATGGGGCTTAAGACCCAGTACTTC CASSAMGLKTQYF
TRBJ1-1 - TRBV7-8 - TGTGCCAGCAGCCGCGTGCCGCAGGGTTGGGGCACTGAAGCTTTCTTT CASSRVPQGWGTEAFF
TRBJ1-1 - TRBV7-3 - TGTGCCAGCAGCTTAAGGGGGGCTAACACTGAAGCTTTCTTT CASSLRGANTEAFF
TRBJ2-3 TRBD2 TRBV6-1 - TGTGCCAGCAGTGGGATACTAGCGGCCATAGCAGATACGCAGTATTTT CASSGILAAIADTQYF
TRBJ1-2 - TRBV29-1 - TGCAGCATCGAAGACACGACTAACTATGGCTACACCTTC CSIEDTTNYGYTF
TRBJ2-1 TRBD1 TRBV2 - TGTGCCAGCAGTGAATGGAGACAGGGGGCTTATGAGCAGTTCTTC CASSEWRQGAYEQFF
TRBJ2-1 - TRBV9 - TGTGCCAGCAGCGTAGAGGGGGGGGCCTACAATGAGCAGTTCTTC CASSVEGGAYNEQFF
TRBJ1-4 TRBD1 TRBV9 - TGTGCCAGCGGGGACAGGGCGGATGAAAAACTGTTTTTT CASGDRADEKLFF
TRBJ1-2 TRBD1 TRBV6-1 - TGTGCCAGCAGCCGACAGGGTCACTATGGCTACACCTTC CASSRQGHYGYTF
TRBJ1-6 - TRBV28 - TGTGCCAGCAGTGGGTTCCGGGGGCGGGGTTCACCCCTCCACTTT CASSGFRGRGSPLHF
TRBJ2-7 - TRBV10-3 - TGTGCCATCAGTGAGGGGGCAGGGGAGTACGAGCAGTACTTC CAISEGAGEYEQYF
TRBJ2-7 - TRBV6-5 - TGTGCCAGCAGTTACTCCGACAGCTACGAGCAGTACTTC CASSYSDSYEQYF
TRBJ1-5 - TRBV7-3 - TGTGCCAGCAGCTTAACGGGTACAGCTAATAGCAATCAGCCCCAGCATTTT CASSLTGTANSNQPQHF
TRBJ2-1 TRBD2 TRBV7-6 - TGTGCCAGCAGCTTAAGGCTGGCGGGGGGTTACAATGAGCAGTTCTTC CASSLRLAGGYNEQFF
TRBJ1-6 - TRBV6-5 - TGTGCCAGCAGTTACTCTGTATTTCTGGATTCACCCCTCCACTTT CASSYSVFLDSPLHF
TRBJ2-2 TRBD1 TRBV5-4 - TGTGCCAGCAGTTTCCGGGACAGGGGGGTCGGGGAGCTGTTTTTT CASSFRDRGVGELFF
TRBJ1-1 TRBD1 TRBV7-2 - TGTGCCAGCAGCTACGACAGGGGGCGGACTGAAGCTTTCTTT CASSYDRGRTEAFF
TRBJ1-1 TRBD1 TRBV28 - TGTGCCAGCGAGGCCCAGGGGGGGGCCCGGTTCTTT CASEAQGGARFF
TRBJ2-3 - TRBV18 - TGTGCCAGCTCACTATCCATGGGCACAGATACGCAGTATTTT CASSLSMGTDTQYF
TRBJ2-5 - TRBV4-1 - TGCGCCAGCAGCCACCCTACCCGGGTACAAGAGACCCAGTACTTC CASSHPTRVQETQYF
TRBJ2-5 TRBD2 TRBV28 - TGTGCCAGCAGTCCAACCGGGACTAGCGGACAAGAGACCCAGTACTTC CASSPTGTSGQETQYF
TRBJ2-7 - TRBV4-3 - TGCGCCAGCAGCCAAATAGGGCAGAAAAACTACGAGCAGTACTTC CASSQIGQKNYEQYF
TRBJ2-3 TRBD2 TRBV6-1 - TGTGCCAGCAGCCTAGCGGGGTTTAGCACAGATACGCAGTATTTT CASSLAGFSTDTQYF
TRBJ1-6 - TRBV6-1 - TGTGCCAGCAACTATAATTCACCCCTCCACTTT CASNYNSPLHF
TRBJ1-4 TRBD1 TRBV2 once TGTGCCAGCAGTGGGCAGGGGGCTGAAAAACTGTTTTTT CASSGQGAEKLFF
TRBJ1-1 TRBD1 TRBV7-9 - TGTGCCAGCAGCTTACAGGGGGCCACTGAAGCTTTCTTT CASSLQGATEAFF
TRBJ2-1 - TRBV6-1 - TGTGCCAGCAGACCTGGACTGAACTCCTACAATGAGCAGTTCTTC CASRPGLNSYNEQFF
TRBJ2-2 - TRBV6-5 - TGTGCCAGCAGCCCAGTGGGGGGCCACACCGGGGAGCTGTTTTTT CASSPVGGHTGELFF
TRBJ2-1 - TRBV7-2 - TGTGCCAGCAGCTTATTGTTACGAAATGAGCAGTTCTTC CASSLLLRNEQFF
TRBJ1-6 - TRBV19 - TGTGCCAGTAGCACCGGAGGATTGGTACATTCACCCCTCCACTTT CASSTGGLVHSPLHF
TRBJ2-1 - TRBV6-6 - TGTGCCAGCAGTTACAGGAGGGGTAGGTACAATGAGCAGTTCTTC CASSYRRGRYNEQFF
TRBJ2-5 TRBD2 TRBV6-5 - TGTGCCAGTAAGCGGGGGGCTAACCAAGAGACCCAGTACTTC CASKRGANQETQYF
TRBJ2-3 - TRBV28 - TGTGCCAGCAGTTCGGGCCCAGATACGCAGTATTTT CASSSGPDTQYF
TRBJ2-7 TRBD1 TRBV6-5 once TGTGCCAGCAGCCGGGACAGGCTCTCCTACGAGCAGTACTTC CASSRDRLSYEQYF
TRBJ2-1 TRBD1 TRBV30 - TGTGCCTGGAGTGACTACCGGACAGGGGGCAATGAGCAGTTCTTC CAWSDYRTGGNEQFF